The 20 T cell receptor beta chains presented below share a single source sample, sequenced in a study of blood T cell repertoires in COVID-19. Using immunoSEQ multiplex PCR, the repertoire was profiled, and TCRdb retains in-frame clones only, with some absent. The sample holds 400,000 to 450,000 clones, approximately 91% seen once. Sequencing was done on a sample of peripheral blood. Receptors originate from a woman in her 40s with COVID-19, enrolled during active disease.

V is TRBV27 and J is TRBJ1-2; TRBD1 matches at 7 bases. The CDR3 has 17 amino acids. Germline-derived CDR1 and CDR2 are MNHEY and SMNVEV (reference sequence). The V gene end was trimmed by 5 bases and the J gene end by 8 bases; junction bases not matched to a gene: 20. CDR3 nucleotides: TGTGCCAGCAGTAAAATGACTGAGACAGGGAAAGGTAGAGGCTACACCTTC. Translated: CASSKMTETGKGRGYTF.

This sequence joins TRBV7-9 and TRBJ1-4; D gene uncertain. Trimming cost V 5 bases and J 11 bases, with 15 bases left between them. CDR3 length: 13 residues. CDR1 and CDR2 (germline): SEHNR, FQNEAQ (reference sequence). CDR3 region: CASSRTQAGKLFF. The CDR3 coding sequence is TGTGCCAGCAGCCGCACTCAGGCCGGCAAACTGTTTTTT.

The chain employs TRBV3-1 (or the pseudogene TRBV3-2) and TRBJ1-5; no firm D call. CDR1 and CDR2 (germline): LGHDT, YNNKEL (reference sequence). V lost 5 bases and J 4 bases, leaving 12 bases between the germline ends. The CDR3 covers 14 residues. This CDR3 reads CASSWGRGNQPQHF. The CDR3 nucleotides are TGTGCCAGCAGCTGGGGTAGAGGGAATCAGCCCCAGCATTTT.

The sample holds a few counts of this clone. The CDR3 protein is CASSYRGSMVTQYF. In DNA, the CDR3 is TGTGCCAGCAGCTATCGGGGAAGTATGGTTACGCAGTATTTT. The rearrangement links TRBV28 to TRBJ2-3; possible D gene TRBD2, 5 bases. Trimming left V 6 bases short and J 8 bases short, with 18 bases between. The germline V gene encodes CDR1 MDHEN and CDR2 SYDVKM. The CDR3 sequence is 14 residues long.

The chain couples TRBV5-4 to TRBJ1-1; the D gene is possibly TRBD1 (5 bases). This CDR3 spans 13 amino acids. V lost 1 base and J lost 5, with 9 bases in between. In germline, CDR1 is SGHNT, CDR2 YYREEE (reference sequence). CDR3 DNA sequence: TGTGCCAGCAGCTTGCACAGGCTGACTGAAGCTTTCTTT. Its protein product is CASSLHRLTEAFF.

The V gene is TRBV20-1, the J gene TRBJ1-5; TRBD1 is a possible D gene (5 bases). The CDR3 runs to 11 residues. Per the germline V gene, CDR1 is DFQATT and CDR2 is SNEGSKA (reference sequence). The CDR3 is CGARGNQPQHF. The CDR3 bases are TGCGGGGCTCGGGGCAATCAGCCCCAGCATTTT.

The chain couples TRBV5-1 to TRBJ1-4; 8 bases agree with TRBD1. The germline gives CDR1 SGHRS, CDR2 YFSETQ. This CDR3 is built from 15 residues. V dropped 0 bases and J dropped 8; count of bases not matched to a gene: 6. CDR3 DNA: TGCGCCAGCAGCTTGGCCGACAGGGGTCGAGAAAAACTGTTTTTT. This gives the protein CASSLADRGREKLFF.

The chain uses TRBV27 and TRBJ1-5, with 7 bases lining up with TRBD1. The CDR3 consists of 18 residues. CDR1 is MNHEY, CDR2 SMNVEV, per germline (reference sequence). After removal of 0 bases from V and 0 bases from J, the junction contained 8 bases not matched to a gene. CDR3 region: CASSLSWTGGYSNQPQHF. Written as DNA, the CDR3 is TGTGCCAGCAGTTTATCCTGGACAGGAGGTTATAGCAATCAGCCCCAGCATTTT.

The genes are TRBV30 and TRBJ1-2; 7 positions match TRBD1. Germline assignment: CDR1 GTSNPN and CDR2 SVGIG (reference sequence). With 3 bases clipped from V and 3 bases from J, the junction kept 4 bases outside the gene matches. The CDR3 runs 13 residues. The CDR3 spells CAWSGQGDYGYTF. The CDR3 bases are TGTGCCTGGAGCGGGCAGGGGGACTATGGCTACACCTTC.

V is TRBV5-5 and J is TRBJ1-4; D is uncertain. V shed 0 bases and J shed 5 bases, with 8 bases lying between them. This CDR3 contains 14 residues. Germline V lookup: CDR1 SGHKS, CDR2 YYEKEE (reference sequence). CDR3 nucleotides: TGTGCCAGCAGCTTGGACAGACACAATGAAAAACTGTTTTTT. Its translation is CASSLDRHNEKLFF.

The rearrangement links TRBV18 to TRBJ2-5; no definite D call. CDR1 KGHSH and CDR2 LQKENI come from the germline V gene. This CDR3 comprises 13 residues. V was clipped by 4 bases and J by 3 bases, with 9 bases between them. The CDR3 here is CASSLLEEETQYF. The DNA for the CDR3 is TGTGCCAGCTCACTTCTAGAGGAAGAGACCCAGTACTTC.

V and J are TRBV11-3 and TRBJ2-1; TRBD2 matches at 8 bases. Losses at the gene ends were 2 bases for V and 4 bases for J; bases not matched to a gene: 7. The CDR3 is made up of 16 amino acids. Germline V gene lookup returns CDR1 SGHNT and CDR2 YENEEA. In DNA, the CDR3 is TGTGCCAGCAGCTTAAGGAGCGGGGGACCGTACAATGAGCAGTTCTTC. Amino acid sequence: CASSLRSGGPYNEQFF.

The chain couples TRBV28 to TRBJ2-5; 8 positions match TRBD2. Germline CDR1 MDHEN, CDR2 SYDVKM. The CDR3 totals 16 residues. V lost 5 bases and J lost 5; bases outside the gene matches: 13. The CDR3 DNA reads TGTGCCAGCAGTCTCAGCCGCGGGAGGTTTAGTGAGACCCAGTACTTC. Its translation: CASSLSRGRFSETQYF.

The chain carries TRBV27 and TRBJ1-1; weak D call: TRBD1 (6 bases). The V gene's germline CDR1 is MNHEY and CDR2 SMNVEV (reference sequence). The CDR3 length is 14 residues. V was clipped by 3 bases and J by 0 bases, with 8 bases between them. The CDR3 DNA reads TGTGCCAGCAGTTTCGGGGGGCTGAACACTGAAGCTTTCTTT. Encoded protein: CASSFGGLNTEAFF.

The genes are TRBV7-3 and TRBJ2-7; TRBD1 matches at 7 bases. This CDR3 is 14 amino acids long. Germline assignment: CDR1 SGHTA and CDR2 FQGTGA. The V and J ends lost 5 bases and 4 bases, in that order; junction bases with no gene match: 8. CDR3 loop: CASSPTGTVYEQYF. The CDR3 coding sequence is TGTGCCAGCAGCCCCACCGGGACAGTTTACGAGCAGTACTTC. Full variable domain (missing parts from reference TRBV7-3 and TRBJ2-7): GAGVSQTPSNKVTEKGKYVELRCDPISGHTALYWYRQSLGQGPEFLIYFQGTGAADDSGLPNDRFFAVRPEGSVSTLKIQRTERGDSAVYLCASSPTGTVYEQYFGPGTRLTVT.

Here the CDR3 reads CASSIGTGLQPQHF. In DNA, the CDR3 is TGTGCCAGTAGTATAGGGACAGGGTTACAGCCCCAGCATTTT. The chain carries TRBV19 and TRBJ1-5, with 8 bases fitting TRBD1. The V gene's germline CDR1 is LNHDA and CDR2 SQIVND (reference sequence). This CDR3 comprises 14 residues. Trimming took 1 base from V and 7 from J; bases not matched to a gene: 3.

This chain joins TRBV5-1 and TRBJ2-7; tentatively, D is TRBD1 (5 bases). Deletions cut 1 base from V and 1 base from J, with 15 bases between. Germline values: CDR1 SGHRS, CDR2 YFSETQ. This CDR3 has 16 residues. DNA of the CDR3: TGCGCCAGCAGCTTGAATTGGGGCCAAGCGTCCTACGAGCAGTACTTC. Protein sequence: CASSLNWGQASYEQYF.

The chain couples TRBV7-9 to TRBJ2-1, with 10 bases matching TRBD2. Germline CDR1 SEHNR, CDR2 FQNEAQ (reference sequence). This CDR3 has 16 amino acids. J gave up 4 bases and V 5 bases, and 8 bases lay outside the gene matches. The CDR3 here is CASSRFSGRKYNEQFF. The CDR3 bases are TGTGCCAGCAGCCGTTTTAGCGGGAGGAAGTACAATGAGCAGTTCTTC.

The rearrangement uses TRBV29-1 and TRBJ2-7, with 7 bases matching TRBD1. There are 15 residues in the CDR3. After removal of 2 bases from V and 0 bases from J, the junction contained 7 bases not matched to a gene. Germline CDR1 is SQVTM and CDR2 is ANQGSEA. CDR3 in DNA: TGCAGCGTTGAAACGGGGACAGAAAACTCCTACGAGCAGTACTTC. It encodes CSVETGTENSYEQYF.

The rearrangement links TRBV5-1 to TRBJ1-2; D gene uncertain. In germline, CDR1 is SGHRS, CDR2 YFSETQ. The V end was cut by 0 bases, the J end by 4 bases, with 7 bases between. The CDR3 extends over 13 amino acids. The CDR3 DNA follows: TGCGCCAGCAGCTTGGACATTCCCTATGGCTACACCTTC. Translated: CASSLDIPYGYTF.